The clone carrying this T cell receptor (beta chain) was seen at least ten times. Using RNA template, CDR3s of TCR alpha and beta were amplified with iRepertoire arm-PCR. TCRdb ran MiXCR on the multiplex PCR reads and lists one entry per CDR3 protein. Of some 99,000 distinct CDR3 sequences in the sample, 25% are singletons; the top ten hold 35%. This entry comes from a study of glioma-infiltrating T cells. The V gene's germline CDR1 is KGHSH and CDR2 LQKENI. This CDR3 spans 14 amino acids. Trimming pared 3 bases from V and 0 bases from J, leaving 6 bases between. The source of this sequence is a human donor with low-grade glioma or glioblastoma, undergoing nonglioma brain surgery, or in good health (not recorded which). The chain couples TRBV18 to TRBJ1-5; D is ambiguous. The sequencing input was glioma tissue, nonneoplastic brain tissue, or PBMCs (not recorded which). The CDR3 loop reads CASSPYSSNQPQHF. In DNA, the CDR3 is TGTGCCAGCTCACCTTACAGTAGCAATCAGCCCCAGCATTTT.